This is a list of T cell receptor beta chains from one sample in a study of T cell repertoires in cytomegalovirus infection. Via MiXCR, TCRdb re-called the reads, giving one row per CDR3 protein. The data hold about 490,000 distinct CDR3 sequences, with about 11% observed a single time. Sequencing was performed on PBMCs. The receptor source for this set is a human donor in good health (CMV status not recorded). Some clones in this sample may be carry-over from other donors' samples. Both conserved end residues are part of each CDR3. The D gene is left open where the match is weak. Not all rows give a size; the values are once, few, many and, for expanded clones, a class.

CDR3nt	CDR3aa	v_gene	j_gene	abundance	d_gene
TGTGCCAGCAGCTACACCTCAGGGGAAAGGGAGACCCAGTACTTC	CASSYTSGERETQYF	TRBV11-2	TRBJ2-5	.	.
TGTGTCTCCTGGACGAGGAAGGGAGGAGGCTACACCTTC	CVSWTRKGGGYTF	TRBV27	TRBJ1-2	.	.
TGTGCCAGCAGTTTAGGGACAGGGACAAAACTGTTTTTT	CASSLGTGTKLFF	TRBV12-3/TRBV12-4	TRBJ1-4	many	TRBD1
TGTGCCAGCAGTGAAGCCCGCGGACAGGGACTCACTGAAGCTTTCTTT	CASSEARGQGLTEAFF	TRBV6-1	TRBJ1-1	many	TRBD1
TGTGCCAGCAGCCGGACTAGCGGAACCACAGATACGCAGTATTTT	CASSRTSGTTDTQYF	TRBV7-3	TRBJ2-3	many	TRBD2
TGTGCCAGCAGCAACGGACAGCCCTCCTACAATGAGCAGTTCTTC	CASSNGQPSYNEQFF	TRBV7-2	TRBJ2-1	many	.
TGCGCCAGCAGCCAAGGACAGGATGGCTATGGCTACACCTTC	CASSQGQDGYGYTF	TRBV4-1	TRBJ1-2	.	.
TGTGCCAGCAGCTTGATGGATGGCTACACCTTC	CASSLMDGYTF	TRBV5-4	TRBJ1-2	.	.
TGTGCCAGCAGTGTCCACAGGGTCCCTGACTATGGCTACACCTTC	CASSVHRVPDYGYTF	TRBV6-1	TRBJ1-2	many	.
TGTGCCAGCAGCCGATCGGGACAGGGGGCGAGGACTGAAGCTTTCTTT	CASSRSGQGARTEAFF	TRBV3-1	TRBJ1-1	few	TRBD1
TGTGCCAGCGGGGGGGGAAACACCGGGGAGCTGTTTTTT	CASGGGNTGELFF	TRBV2	TRBJ2-2	many	TRBD2
TGCGCCAGCAGCTTGGCCGCGGGGTACACCGGGGAGCTGTTTTTT	CASSLAAGYTGELFF	TRBV5-1	TRBJ2-2	many	.
TGTGCCAGCAGCTTAGTAAGCGGGGGCCGGTGGGAGCAGTTCTTC	CASSLVSGGRWEQFF	TRBV7-9	TRBJ2-1	.	TRBD2
TGTGCCAGCAGTTTGCCAGGGAGGGGTGGCTACACCTTC	CASSLPGRGGYTF	TRBV12-3/TRBV12-4	TRBJ1-2	many	.
TGTGCCGTGGGGCGGGGGCAAGAGACCCAGTACTTC	CAVGRGQETQYF	TRBV10-3	TRBJ2-5	many	TRBD2
TGTGCCAGCAGTGAGGGGGTCAGCCTTCTCTATGGCTACACCTTC	CASSEGVSLLYGYTF	TRBV2	TRBJ1-2	.	.
TGTGCCAGCAGCAACTCCAGGGGGCACGAGACCCAGTACTTC	CASSNSRGHETQYF	TRBV7-2	TRBJ2-5	many	TRBD1
TGTGCCGGGGGGGAATTCAGGGGCCACAATGAGCAGTTCTTC	CAGGEFRGHNEQFF	TRBV7-9	TRBJ2-1	.	.
TGTGCCATCAGTGATTTCCTCAGGGGGGGTACGACCGGGGAGCTGTTTTTT	CAISDFLRGGTTGELFF	TRBV10-3	TRBJ2-2	many	.
TGTGCCAGCAGACCCCCATACACCTTC	CASRPPYTF	TRBV6-1	TRBJ1-2	many	.
TGTGCCAGTAGTATCGGGCGGAAGACGGGCAATCAGCCCCAGCATTTT	CASSIGRKTGNQPQHF	TRBV19	TRBJ1-5	many	.
TGTGCCAGCAGCTTGGGACCTAAGGAGCCCCAGCATTTT	CASSLGPKEPQHF	TRBV11-2	TRBJ1-5	.	.
TGTGCCAGCAGCTTGACTAAGGGAGGGGCGAATGGCTACACCTTC	CASSLTKGGANGYTF	TRBV7-2	TRBJ1-2	many	.
TGTGCCAGCAGTTACGTGGCTAGAGGGGCCAACGTCCTGACTTTC	CASSYVARGANVLTF	TRBV6-5	TRBJ2-6	many	.
TGTGCCAGTAGTATAGATCGGGCTTTTTCCTCCTACAATGAGCAGTTCTTC	CASSIDRAFSSYNEQFF	TRBV19	TRBJ2-1	many	.
TGTGCCAGCAGCCCCCGGGACTCGTTCGAGCAGTACTTC	CASSPRDSFEQYF	TRBV7-9	TRBJ2-7	.	.